One and the same sample provided the 17 T cell receptor beta chains below, sequenced in a study of blood T cell repertoires in COVID-19. Data came from immunoSEQ multiplex PCR; TCRdb stores just in-frame clones and leaves some out. Here the sample spans about 80,000 clones, 78% being singletons. What was sequenced was peripheral blood. The receptors here all came from a human donor in a cohort sampled during active COVID-19.

The chain recombines TRBV13 with TRBJ1-3, with D unclear. Germline CDR1 PRHDT, CDR2 FYEKMQ (reference sequence). The CDR3 contains 15 residues. V was clipped by 6 bases and J by 0 bases, with 12 bases between them. The CDR3 nucleotides are TGTGCCAGCAGTAGAGGCGGTATCTCTGGAAACACCATATATTTT. Its protein product is CASSRGGISGNTIYF.

CDR3 nucleotide sequence: TGTGCCACCCATGGCCCCACGGGAGCTTCATTAGCGGGGAACTATGGCTACACCTTC. This translates into CATHGPTGASLAGNYGYTF. This chain joins TRBV28 and TRBJ1-2; D is uncertain. The V and J ends lost 10 bases and 2 bases respectively, with 32 bases between them. The CDR3 loop spans 19 amino acids. Germline V gene sequence: CDR1 MDHEN, CDR2 SYDVKM.

The chain uses TRBV27 and TRBJ2-1, with TRBD1 identical over 9 bases. Germline lookup yields CDR1 MNHEY and CDR2 SMNVEV (reference sequence). V was clipped by 2 bases and J by 8 bases; unmatched bases: 7. This CDR3 has 15 residues. The CDR3 sequence: CASSLARDRVYEQFF. The CDR3 DNA is TGTGCCAGCAGTTTAGCTCGGGACAGGGTCTATGAGCAGTTCTTC.

This clone has only a few counts. The rearrangement links TRBV3-1 (or the pseudogene TRBV3-2) to TRBJ2-2, with 10 bases that match TRBD2. V lost 4 bases and J lost 8; bases outside the gene matches: 7. The V gene's germline CDR1 is LGHDT and CDR2 YNNKEL (reference sequence). This CDR3 is built from 15 residues. CDR3 nucleotide sequence: TGTGCCAGCAGCCCAACCCTAGCGGGGGCAGGGGAGCTGTTTTTT. As protein: CASSPTLAGAGELFF.

The V and J genes are TRBV19 and TRBJ1-5; 7 nucleotides align to TRBD1. This CDR3 is 14 amino acids long. Germline CDR1 is LNHDA and CDR2 is SQIVND (reference sequence). V gave up 8 bases and J gave up 0 bases; unmatched junction bases: 4. As DNA, the CDR3 is TGTGCCAGTGAACAGGGGTATAGCAATCAGCCCCAGCATTTT. Translated, it gives CASEQGYSNQPQHF.

The chain combines TRBV29-1 with TRBJ2-5; a possible D gene is TRBD1 (5 bases). This CDR3 contains 15 residues. Germline CDR1 SQVTM, CDR2 ANQGSEA. With 5 bases removed from V and 5 bases from J, the gap between germline ends came to 21 bases. The CDR3 sequence is CSVNSRGVSRETQYF. In DNA, the CDR3 is TGCAGCGTTAATTCTAGGGGCGTATCTCGTGAGACCCAGTACTTC.

The chain couples TRBV7-9 to TRBJ2-1; 7 bases map to TRBD2. The CDR3 extends over 14 amino acids. V dropped 8 bases and J dropped 8; count of bases not matched to a gene: 12. Germline V gene data show CDR1 as SEHNR and CDR2 as FQNEAQ (reference sequence). In DNA, the CDR3 is TGTGCCAGCCGACTCTCGAGCGGGACGGATGAGCAGTTCTTC. Translation gives CASRLSSGTDEQFF.

The gene calls are TRBV6-5 and TRBJ1-1, with 7 nucleotides matching TRBD1. CDR1 MNHEY and CDR2 SVGAGI come from the germline V gene. The CDR3 runs 16 residues. V trimming: 4 bases; J trimming: 1 base; junction bases outside the gene matches: 9. CDR3 bases: TGTGCCAGCAGTTCCGTCCCAGGGACAGCGAACACTGAAGCTTTCTTT. Encoded protein: CASSSVPGTANTEAFF.

The V call is TRBV3-1 (or the pseudogene TRBV3-2), the J call TRBJ2-3; TRBD2 aligns across 9 bases. The trim removed 6 bases at V and 2 bases at J, leaving 24 bases unmatched. The CDR3 extends over 21 amino acids. Germline loops: CDR1 LGHDT, CDR2 YNNKEL (reference sequence). The CDR3, as DNA: TGTGCCAGCAGGTCCGCCTCACAGTTTGCCGATAGCGGGGGTGACACAGATACGCAGTATTTT. Amino acid sequence: CASRSASQFADSGGDTDTQYF.

This clone is classed as medium-sized. The chain has TRBV10-3 and TRBJ2-1, with a tentative D call TRBD2 (6 bases). Trimming took 4 bases from V and 5 from J, leaving 15 bases between them. Germline CDR1 and CDR2: ENHRY and SYGVKD. The CDR3 consists of 15 residues. DNA for the CDR3: TGTGCCATCAGTGCGAATTCGGGGGATAACAATGAGCAGTTCTTC. Its protein product is CAISANSGDNNEQFF.

In this sample, this clone turned up once. Other DNA variants within this sample encode the same CDR3. This chain uses TRBV7-2 with TRBJ1-3; TRBD1 might be the D (6 bases). Germline lookup yields CDR1 SGHTA and CDR2 FQGNSA. V lost 2 bases and J 4 bases, leaving 6 bases between the germline ends. CDR3 length: 13 residues. The CDR3: CASSLQGGNTIYF. CDR3 in DNA: TGTGCCAGCAGCTTACAGGGGGGAAACACCATATATTTT. Together with reference TRBV7-2 and TRBJ1-3, the CDR3 gives the full variable domain: GAGVSQSPSNKVTEKGKDVELRCDPISGHTALYWYRQSLGQGLEFLIYFQGNSAPDKSGLPSDRFSAERTGGSVSTLTIQRTQQEDSAVYLCASSLQGGNTIYFGEGSWLTVV.

CDR3 amino acids: CASSPGTGYSNQPQHF. The DNA of the CDR3 is TGTGCCAGCAGCCCCGGGACAGGGTATAGCAATCAGCCCCAGCATTTT. The V call is TRBV7-8, the J call TRBJ1-5; 9 nucleotides line up with TRBD1. Looked up from germline, CDR1 is SGHVS and CDR2 is FQNEAQ. The J segment lost 0 bases and the V segment lost 5 bases, leaving 5 bases of the junction unmatched. This CDR3 region has 16 residues. Variable domain in full (rest from reference TRBV7-8 and TRBJ1-5): GAGVSQSPRYKVAKRGQDVALRCDPISGHVSLFWYQQALGQGPEFLTYFQNEAQLDKSGLPSDRFFAERPEGSVSTLKIQRTQQEDSAVYLCASSPGTGYSNQPQHFGDGTRLSIL.

The rearrangement links TRBV27 to TRBJ2-6; 13 bases map to TRBD2. The CDR3 runs to 18 residues. The germline CDR1 and CDR2 sequences are MNHEY and SMNVEV (reference sequence). Germline trimming cut 5 bases from V and 0 bases from J; bases unmatched to any gene: 4. CDR3 nucleotide sequence: TGTGCCAGCAGTGGGGGACTAGCGGGAAGCTCTGGGGCCAACGTCCTGACTTTC. Translating it yields CASSGGLAGSSGANVLTF.

The chain is built from TRBV3-1 (or the pseudogene TRBV3-2) and TRBJ2-5; maybe TRBD1 (5 bases). The germline V gene has CDR1 LGHDT and CDR2 YNNKEL (reference sequence). Trimming removed 2 bases from V and 5 bases from J, with 12 bases in between. The CDR3 has 14 residues. As DNA, the CDR3 is TGTGCCAGCAGCCAACGGACAATACGGGAGACCCAGTACTTC. Translation: CASSQRTIRETQYF.

The chain is built from TRBV6-6 and TRBJ1-5; 8 bases align to TRBD1. Germline V CDR1 and CDR2: MNHNY, SVGAGI (reference sequence). V shed 4 bases and J 9 bases; nucleotides not matched to a gene: 8. The CDR3 consists of 14 residues. The CDR3 nucleotides are TGTGCCAGCAGTTCGGGGACAGGAACGCCGCCCCAGCATTTT. It specifies CASSSGTGTPPQHF.

This clone was detected a few times. One end of the junction is discordant with germline, which a read error may explain. The genes are TRBV11-3 and TRBJ1-2, with no clear D. The CDR3 runs 16 residues. CDR1 SGHNT and CDR2 YENEEA come from the germline V gene. The CDR3 bases are TGTGCCAGCAGCTTAGATCGGAGCAGTCCTAATTATGGCTACACCTTC. Protein product: CASSLDRSSPNYGYTF.

The gene calls are TRBV5-1 and TRBJ2-7; D is perhaps TRBD1 (6 bases). The germline V gene encodes CDR1 SGHRS and CDR2 YFSETQ. This CDR3 region has 14 residues. Trimming stripped 0 bases from V and 0 bases from J, with 7 bases between. CDR3 region: CASSLGQVSYEQYF. CDR3 nucleotide sequence: TGCGCCAGCAGCTTGGGACAGGTCTCCTACGAGCAGTACTTC.